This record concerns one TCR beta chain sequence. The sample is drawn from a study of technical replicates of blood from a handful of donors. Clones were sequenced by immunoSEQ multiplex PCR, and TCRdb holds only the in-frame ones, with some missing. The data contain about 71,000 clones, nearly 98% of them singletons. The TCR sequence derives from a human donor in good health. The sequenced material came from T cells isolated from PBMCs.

The CDR3 DNA reads TGCGCCAGCAGCCAACAGGGGACGGGCTCTGGAAACACCATATATTTT. The encoded protein is CASSQQGTGSGNTIYF. The chain couples TRBV4-1 to TRBJ1-3, with D perhaps TRBD1 (6 bases). This CDR3 is 16 amino acids long. Germline values: CDR1 MGHRA, CDR2 YSYEKL. V shed 2 bases and J shed 0 bases, with 11 bases lying between them.